This passage covers 8 T cell receptor beta chains from one sample sequenced in a study of monozygotic twins with inflammatory bowel disease. From the 5' RACE reads, TCRdb lists one entry per CDR3 protein and no DNA. This table holds about 160,000 distinct CDR3 sequences. Sequencing was done on a sample of blood. These receptors came from a human donor with ulcerative colitis or Crohn's disease, or a healthy co-twin of an affected twin (not recorded which).

The V and J genes are TRBV20-1 and TRBJ2-7. The CDR3 runs 11 residues. Germline CDR1 is DFQATT and CDR2 is SNEGSKA (reference sequence). CDR3 residues: CSARDTYEQYF.

This chain links TRBV4-3 with TRBJ2-2; TCRdb proposes TRBD2, but this gene call is untestable without DNA. The CDR3 sequence is 19 residues long. CDR1 and CDR2 (germline): LGHNA, YSLEER. CDR3 sequence reads: CASSQETGASGRWTGELFF.

The rearrangement links TRBV19 to TRBJ1-2; the D call of TRBD1 rests on TCRdb alone, since no DNA is present to check it. CDR3 length equals 17 residues. Germline V gives CDR1 LNHDA, CDR2 SQIVND (reference sequence). CDR3 sequence: CASSILPGTGIDYGYTF. Drawing the rest from reference TRBV19 and TRBJ1-2, the complete variable domain is DGGITQSPKYLFRKEGQNVTLSCEQNLNHDAMYWYRQDPGQGLRLIYYSQIVNDFQKGDIAEGYSVSREKKESFPLTVTSAQKNPTAFYLCASSILPGTGIDYGYTFGSGTRLTVV.

The chain carries TRBV12-3 or TRBV12-4 and TRBJ1-1; TCRdb lists TRBD1, though no DNA is available to test this call. The CDR3 covers 14 residues. CDR3 loop: CASSLRDRVHSAFF.

The chain carries TRBV7-9 and TRBJ2-1. The CDR3 is 14 amino acids. Germline V CDR1 and CDR2: SEHNR, FQNEAQ (reference sequence). CDR3 loop: CASSSFFLLRRWFF.

The chain uses TRBV5-4 and TRBJ2-1; checking the TCRdb D call of TRBD2 is not possible without DNA. The CDR3 runs 12 residues. The germline V gene has CDR1 SGHNT and CDR2 YYREEE (reference sequence). The CDR3 reads CASSGESGEQFF.

CDR3 protein: CASSLDRAGNTIYF. The gene calls are TRBV7-2 and TRBJ1-3; lacking DNA, the TRBD1 call made by TCRdb goes unchecked. This CDR3 comprises 14 residues. Germline V lookup: CDR1 SGHTA, CDR2 FQGNSA.

The V and J genes are TRBV7-9 and TRBJ1-1; TCRdb picks TRBD1, but there is no DNA to check that call. Germline V gives CDR1 SEHNR, CDR2 FQNEAQ (reference sequence). The CDR3 extends over 15 amino acids. CDR3 region: CASSLVDWGDTEAFF.